The rows below give T cell receptor beta chains drawn from one sample of a study of CD8+ T cells in alopecia areata. TCRdb keeps only in-frame clones here, not all; method: immunoSEQ multiplex PCR. In the table there are some 16,000 clones, about three fifths of which are singletons. Sequences were obtained from skin. The receptors stem from a human donor with alopecia areata. CDR3s include the opening cysteine and the closing phenylalanine or tryptophan. The D gene is left open where the match is weak. The size field is filled for only some rows; it gives once, few, many or a size class.

>.|few|TRBJ2-1|TRBV28
TGTGCCAGCAGAATGCGGGGCGCGGGCTCCTACAATGAGCAGTTCTTC
CASRMRGAGSYNEQFF
>.|.|TRBJ1-1|TRBV6-6
TGTGCCAGCAGTGCACCCTCAGGGCTTAACACTGAAGCTTTCTTT
CASSAPSGLNTEAFF
>.|.|TRBJ2-3|TRBV7-3
TGTGCCAGCAGCCCCGGGAATAGCGGCCAGCCGAGCACAGATACGCAGTATTTT
CASSPGNSGQPSTDTQYF
>TRBD2|.|TRBJ2-1|TRBV5-1
TGCGCCAGCAGCTGGCGGACGGGACTAGCTTTGTACAATGAGCAGTTCTTC
CASSWRTGLALYNEQFF
>TRBD2|.|TRBJ2-7|TRBV28
TGTGCCAGCAGTTTCCCCCCCCTAGCGGGAGGTCTCGACGAGCAGTACTTC
CASSFPPLAGGLDEQYF
>.|.|TRBJ1-5|TRBV6-5
TGTGCCAGCAGTTACTCGACAACGGATCAGCCCCAGCATTTT
CASSYSTTDQPQHF
>.|few|TRBJ2-7|TRBV5-1
TGCGCCAGCAGCTCCCGGGGAGAGGAGGACGAGCAGTACTTC
CASSSRGEEDEQYF
>TRBD2|.|TRBJ2-5|TRBV27
TGTGCCAGCAGTTCTAGCGGGAGCGGTAAGACCCAGTACTTC
CASSSSGSGKTQYF
>.|few|TRBJ2-7|TRBV5-1
TGCGCCAGCAGCTTGGAGCCCAGGGGCCCCTACGAGCAGTACTTC
CASSLEPRGPYEQYF
>.|few|TRBJ1-5|TRBV11-3
TGTGCCAGCAGCTTAGTGGAGGCTCAGCCCCAGCATTTT
CASSLVEAQPQHF
>TRBD2|.|TRBJ2-7|TRBV29-1
TGCAGCGCCTTAGCGGGAGCCTTGTCCGAGCAGTACTTC
CSALAGALSEQYF
>.|.|TRBJ2-7|TRBV30
TGTGCCTGGAGAAGAGGGGACTCGACCCACGAGCAGTACTTC
CAWRRGDSTHEQYF
>.|.|TRBJ2-1|TRBV7-9
TGTGCCAGCGTAGACAGCTATGAGCAGTTCTTC
CASVDSYEQFF
>.|.|TRBJ2-1|TRBV27
TGTGCCAGCAGTTCGGACTACAATGAGCAGTTCTTC
CASSSDYNEQFF
>TRBD1|.|TRBJ2-5|TRBV27
TGTGCCAGCAGAACCCGGGACAGGGACCAAGAGACCCAGTACTTC
CASRTRDRDQETQYF
>TRBD1|.|TRBJ2-1|TRBV6-5
TGTGCCAGCAGACGCCGGGACAGGGAGTACAATGAGCAGTTCTTC
CASRRRDREYNEQFF
>.|medium-sized|TRBJ2-1|TRBV4-1
TGCGCCAGCAGCCCCGGCAATGAGCAGTTCTTC
CASSPGNEQFF
>TRBD2|.|TRBJ2-5|TRBV4-2
TGTGCCAGCAGCCAAGGTTCAACTCGGGCGGGAGAGCTCCAAGAGACCCAGTACTTC
CASSQGSTRAGELQETQYF
>.|.|TRBJ1-4|TRBV28
TGTGCCAGCATCAGAGGGGTCTCAACTAATGAAAAACTGTTTTTT
CASIRGVSTNEKLFF
>.|.|TRBJ2-3|TRBV7-6
TGTGCCAGCAGCTATCCCGCGGGGCTCACAGATACGCAGTATTTT
CASSYPAGLTDTQYF
>TRBD1|.|TRBJ1-3|TRBV29-1
TGCAGCGCTGGAGGACAGGGGAACACCATATATTTT
CSAGGQGNTIYF
>TRBD2|once|TRBJ2-7|TRBV10-2
TGCGCCAGCAGTGAGTCGAGACTAGCGGGTGACTCCCACGAGCAGTACTTC
CASSESRLAGDSHEQYF
>TRBD1|.|TRBJ2-1|TRBV7-3
TGTGCCAGCAGCCCACAGGGGACCTTATACAATGAGCAGTTCTTC
CASSPQGTLYNEQFF
>.|.|TRBJ1-2|TRBV7-6
TGTGCCAGCAGCTTAGAAGGACTTCCCTTAGCTAACTATGGCTACACCTTC
CASSLEGLPLANYGYTF
>TRBD2|few|TRBJ2-2|TRBV7-6
TGTGCCAGCAGCTTAGGACTAGCGGGGATGAACACCGGGGAGCTGTTTTTT
CASSLGLAGMNTGELFF
>TRBD2|.|TRBJ2-7|TRBV18
TGTGCCAGCTCACCAGCGGGACTAGGCTACGAGCAGTACTTC
CASSPAGLGYEQYF
>.|.|TRBJ2-7|TRBV7-9
TGTGCCAGCAGCTTAGAGGCTTACAGCGAACAACCGTCCGAGCAGTACTTC
CASSLEAYSEQPSEQYF
>.|.|TRBJ2-7|TRBV11-2
TGTGCCAGCAGCTTGACAGCCCTTGCCGGCTACGAGCAGTACTTC
CASSLTALAGYEQYF
>TRBD1|.|TRBJ1-2|TRBV5-1
TGCGCCAGCAGCTTGTCTGGACAGGCCTATGGCTACACCTTC
CASSLSGQAYGYTF
>TRBD1|.|TRBJ2-2|TRBV7-3
TGTGCCAGCAGCCTAACCCGGGACAGGGGGCGATCCGGGGAGCTGTTTTTT
CASSLTRDRGRSGELFF
>.|.|TRBJ2-5|TRBV12-5
TGTGCTAGTGGTTTGGTACCTAACGAAGAGACCCAGTACTTC
CASGLVPNEETQYF
>.|.|TRBJ2-5|TRBV7-9
TGTGCCAGCAGCTTAGGTCGTGAGGAGCAGTACTTC
CASSLGREEQYF
>.|.|TRBJ1-1|TRBV14
TGTGCCAGCAGCCAAGATCGCGCCCCCGGGTCTTGGGGGAACACTGAAGCTTTCTTT
CASSQDRAPGSWGNTEAFF
>.|few|TRBJ2-5|TRBV6-5
TGTGCCAGCAGTTACCAGGGGTCAGAGACCCAGTACTTC
CASSYQGSETQYF
>.|.|TRBJ1-2|TRBV14
TGTGCCAGCAGCCAAGTACAGGCGGACTATGGCTACACCTTC
CASSQVQADYGYTF
>.|.|TRBJ1-5|TRBV5-4
TGTGCCAGCAGCTCGTACGGCCAGCCCCAGCATTTT
CASSSYGQPQHF
>.|.|TRBJ1-2|TRBV9
TGTGCCAGCAGCGCTGCGGACAGTTCCTATGGCTACACCTTC
CASSAADSSYGYTF
>TRBD1|few|TRBJ2-1|TRBV12-5
TGTGCTAGTGGTTTGGGAGGGACAGCCTCCTACAATGAGCAGTTCTTC
CASGLGGTASYNEQFF
>TRBD2|.|TRBJ2-1|TRBV10-2
TGCGCCAGCAGTGAAACCTCGGGGACTAGACGACACAGTGAGCAGTTCTTC
CASSETSGTRRHSEQFF
>.|.|TRBJ2-4|TRBV29-1
TGCAGCGTTAATGGGGAAGGGGGTAACATTCAGTACTTC
CSVNGEGGNIQYF
>.|medium-sized|TRBJ2-7|TRBV5-1
TGCGCCAGCTCGGACACGACCTACGAGCAGTACTTC
CASSDTTYEQYF
>.|few|TRBJ2-5|TRBV7-1
TGTGCCAGCAGCAATTCACAGGGTCCGGAGACCCAGTACTTC
CASSNSQGPETQYF
>TRBD2|.|TRBJ2-1|TRBV5-1
TGCGCCAGCAGCTTGTGGACTAGCGGGAGGGGGAGTGAGCAGTTCTTC
CASSLWTSGRGSEQFF
>.|.|TRBJ2-1|TRBV11-3
TGTGCCAGCAGCTTAAAGGGGCCCTCCTACAATGAGCAGTTCTTC
CASSLKGPSYNEQFF
>TRBD2|.|TRBJ2-2|TRBV4-3
TGCGCCAGCAGCCAGAGCAGCGGGGGGCACACCGGGGAGCTGTTTTTT
CASSQSSGGHTGELFF
>TRBD1|few|TRBJ1-1|TRBV28
TGTGCCAGCAGAATAAACAGGGGTATGAAGGCTTTCTTT
CASRINRGMKAFF
>.|few|TRBJ2-2|TRBV7-3
TGTGCCAGCAGCTCGACTAGAGCATTGTTATTCGGGGAGCTGTTTTTT
CASSSTRALLFGELFF
>.|few|TRBJ1-2|TRBV27
TGTGCCAGCAGGTCTGTGGGGAGGATTCGGGATGGCTACACCTTC
CASRSVGRIRDGYTF
>.|few|TRBJ1-1|TRBV5-1
TGCGCCAGCATAGACCAGGGAAGGACTGAAGCTTTCTTT
CASIDQGRTEAFF
>TRBD1|.|TRBJ2-3|TRBV7-3
TGTGCCAGCAGCCAGGGGGGACAGGGGACCACAGATACGCAGTATTTT
CASSQGGQGTTDTQYF